This T cell receptor (beta chain) was sequenced in a study of T cell responses to AZD1222 COVID-19 vaccine. Study-wide results and limits: Dominant CD4 TCR responses targeted spike regions 160-218 and 743-854.

The J segment lost 2 bases and the V segment lost 5 bases, leaving 3 bases of the junction unmatched. CDR1 MNHEY and CDR2 SMNVEV come from the germline V gene (reference sequence). The CDR3 loop spans 14 amino acids. Sequencing used immunoSEQ multiplex PCR; TCRdb keeps in-frame clones, though not all of them. The sample records 90,000 to 150,000 clones, roughly nine tenths being singletons. With regard to this clone: Its antigen is currently unknown.

This specimen was peripheral blood, taken 28 days after the second AZD1222 dose. The receptor was derived from an adult who received the AZD1222 COVID-19 vaccine. V is TRBV27 and J is TRBJ2-3, with TRBD2 identical over 8 bases. In DNA form, the CDR3 reads TGTGCCAGCAGTCATAGCGGGGTCACAGATACGCAGTATTTT. This translates into CASSHSGVTDTQYF.